The rows below give T cell receptor beta chains drawn from one sample of a study of OX40 agonist ivuxolimab in advanced cancers. TCRdb's table, derived via immunoSEQ multiplex PCR, lists solely in-frame clones and lacks some. The sample has 45,000 to 75,000 clones, about 76% seen once; the top ten hold over 1%. This sample comprised CD4+ or CD8+ T cells sorted from blood, obtained in a trial of the OX40 agonist ivuxolimab. The receptors derive from an adult with an advanced solid tumor such as melanoma, head and neck, liver or kidney cancer. The CDR3 runs from the conserved cysteine through the conserved F or W. A D gene is named only where the DNA matches it firmly. Some rows have no size entry. The others give once, few or many, or a class for an expanded clone.

D gene	V gene	J gene	clone size	CDR3 protein	CDR3 DNA
TRBD1	TRBV29-1	TRBJ1-1	-	CSVEDYGTGVEAFF	TGCAGCGTTGAAGATTACGGGACAGGGGTTGAAGCTTTCTTT
-	TRBV5-1	TRBJ1-1	-	CASSSPDLNTEAFF	TGCGCCAGCAGCTCACCCGACTTGAACACTGAAGCTTTCTTT
-	TRBV5-1	TRBJ2-7	-	CASSLDYGTSPYEQYF	TGCGCCAGCAGCTTGGATTACGGGACCTCCCCCTACGAGCAGTACTTC
TRBD2	TRBV5-1	TRBJ2-5	-	CASSFLAGNQETQYF	TGCGCCAGCAGCTTCCTAGCGGGGAACCAAGAGACCCAGTACTTC
-	TRBV9	TRBJ2-1	-	CASSVAARAGNEQFF	TGTGCCAGCAGCGTAGCGGCTAGGGCAGGCAATGAGCAGTTCTTC
-	TRBV7-3	TRBJ2-2	-	CATSLGWGTGELFF	TGTGCCACCTCCCTAGGCTGGGGTACCGGGGAGCTGTTTTTT
-	TRBV28	TRBJ2-7	-	CASSRSRSGRFGEQYF	TGTGCCAGCAGCCGATCACGTTCAGGGAGGTTCGGCGAGCAGTACTTC
-	TRBV6-4	TRBJ2-3	-	CASSEQLSGADTQYF	TGTGCCAGCAGTGAACAGCTAAGTGGGGCAGATACGCAGTATTTT
-	TRBV18	TRBJ2-2	-	CASSPPGITGELFF	TGTGCCAGCTCACCCCCAGGGATCACCGGGGAGCTGTTTTTT
TRBD2	TRBV30	TRBJ2-7	few	CAWRRTSGGTQYF	TGTGCCTGGAGGCGGACTAGCGGGGGGACTCAGTACTTC
-	TRBV21-1	TRBJ1-2	-	CASSKARLLQDQDGYTF	TGTGCCAGCAGCAAAGCGCGTCTGTTACAGGACCAGGACGGCTACACCTTC
-	TRBV28	TRBJ1-5	-	CASSLFAGVGNRPQHF	TGTGCCAGCAGTTTATTTGCGGGGGTGGGCAATCGGCCCCAGCATTTT
-	TRBV7-9	TRBJ1-1	-	CASTFPRGNTEAFF	TGTGCCAGCACCTTCCCTCGGGGGAACACTGAAGCTTTCTTT
TRBD1	TRBV19	TRBJ1-4	-	CASSSGTADEKLFF	TGTGCCAGTAGTTCCGGGACAGCCGATGAAAAACTGTTTTTT
-	TRBV28	TRBJ2-7	once	CASSLTKAYEQYF	TGTGCCAGCAGTTTGACCAAGGCGTACGAGCAGTACTTC
-	TRBV5-1	TRBJ2-7	-	CASSLALGAGSYEQYF	TGCGCCAGCAGCTTGGCTCTCGGGGCAGGTTCCTACGAGCAGTACTTC
-	TRBV19	TRBJ1-5	once	CASSIETGSNQPQHF	TGTGCCAGTAGTATAGAAACGGGGAGCAATCAGCCCCAGCATTTT
-	TRBV11-2	TRBJ2-7	-	CASSSAVSSYEQYF	TGTGCCAGCAGCTCCGCTGTTAGCTCCTACGAGCAGTACTTC
TRBD2	TRBV5-1	TRBJ2-5	-	CASSLGASGGQQETQYF	TGCGCCAGCAGCTTGGGGGCTAGCGGGGGCCAACAAGAGACCCAGTACTTC